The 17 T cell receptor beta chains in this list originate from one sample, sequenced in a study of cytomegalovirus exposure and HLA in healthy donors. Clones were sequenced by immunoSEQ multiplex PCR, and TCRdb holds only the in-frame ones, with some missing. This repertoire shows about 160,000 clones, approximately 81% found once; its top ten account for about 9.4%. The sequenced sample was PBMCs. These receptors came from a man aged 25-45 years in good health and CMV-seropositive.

CDR3 nucleotides: TGTGCCAGCAGCTTTTCGACAGGGAATAATTCACCCCTCCACTTT. This encodes CASSFSTGNNSPLHF. This chain joins TRBV5-4 and TRBJ1-6, with TRBD1 matching over 7 bases. The junction had 4 bases not matched to a gene; V was cut back by 2 bases and J by 5 bases. The germline V gene encodes CDR1 SGHNT and CDR2 YYREEE (reference sequence). The length of the CDR3 is 15 residues.

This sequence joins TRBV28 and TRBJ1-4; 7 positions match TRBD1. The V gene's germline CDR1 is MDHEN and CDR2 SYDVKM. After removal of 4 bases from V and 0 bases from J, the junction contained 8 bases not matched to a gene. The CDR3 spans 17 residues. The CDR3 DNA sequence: TGTGCCAGCAGTTCCCCCGGGACAGCGGCAACTAATGAAAAACTGTTTTTT. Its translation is CASSSPGTAATNEKLFF.

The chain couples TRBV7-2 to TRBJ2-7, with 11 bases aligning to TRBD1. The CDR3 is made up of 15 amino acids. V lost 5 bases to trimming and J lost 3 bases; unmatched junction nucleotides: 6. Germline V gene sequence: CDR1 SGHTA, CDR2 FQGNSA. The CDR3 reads CASSQGQGVVYEQYF. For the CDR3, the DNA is TGTGCCAGCAGCCAGGGACAGGGGGTCGTCTACGAGCAGTACTTC.

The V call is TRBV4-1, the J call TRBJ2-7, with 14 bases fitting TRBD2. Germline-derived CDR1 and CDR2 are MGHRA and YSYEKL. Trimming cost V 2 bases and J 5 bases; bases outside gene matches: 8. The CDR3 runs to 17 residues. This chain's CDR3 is CASSQYETSGRAHEQYF. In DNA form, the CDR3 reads TGCGCCAGCAGCCAATATGAGACTAGCGGGAGGGCGCACGAGCAGTACTTC.

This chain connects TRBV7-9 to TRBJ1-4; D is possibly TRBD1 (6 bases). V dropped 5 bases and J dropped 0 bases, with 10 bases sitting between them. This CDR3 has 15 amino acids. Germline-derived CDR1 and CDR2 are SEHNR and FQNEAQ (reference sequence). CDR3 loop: CASSPRQATNEKLFF. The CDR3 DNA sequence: TGTGCCAGCAGCCCACGACAGGCAACTAATGAAAAACTGTTTTTT. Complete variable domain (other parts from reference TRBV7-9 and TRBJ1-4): DTGVSQNPRHKITKRGQNVTFRCDPISEHNRLYWYRQTLGQGPEFLTYFQNEAQLEKSRLLSDRFSAERPKGSFSTLEIQRTEQGDSAMYLCASSPRQATNEKLFFGSGTQLSVL.

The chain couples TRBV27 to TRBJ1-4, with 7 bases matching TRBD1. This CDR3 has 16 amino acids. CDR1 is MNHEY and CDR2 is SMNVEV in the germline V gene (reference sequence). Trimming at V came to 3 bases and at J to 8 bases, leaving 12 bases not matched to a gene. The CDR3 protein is CASSFYPQLGQEKLFF. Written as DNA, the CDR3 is TGTGCCAGCAGTTTTTACCCCCAATTGGGACAGGAAAAACTGTTTTTT. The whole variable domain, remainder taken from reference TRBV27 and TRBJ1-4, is EAQVTQNPRYLITVTGKKLTVTCSQNMNHEYMSWYRQDPGLGLRQIYYSMNVEVTDKGDVPEGYKVSRKEKRNFPLILESPSPNQTSLYFCASSFYPQLGQEKLFFGSGTQLSVL.

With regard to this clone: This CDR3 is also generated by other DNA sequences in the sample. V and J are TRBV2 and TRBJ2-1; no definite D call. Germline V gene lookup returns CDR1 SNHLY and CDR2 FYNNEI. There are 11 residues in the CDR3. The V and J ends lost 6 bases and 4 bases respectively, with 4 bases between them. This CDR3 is CASRQYNEQFF. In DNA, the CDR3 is TGTGCCAGCAGACAATACAATGAGCAGTTCTTC.

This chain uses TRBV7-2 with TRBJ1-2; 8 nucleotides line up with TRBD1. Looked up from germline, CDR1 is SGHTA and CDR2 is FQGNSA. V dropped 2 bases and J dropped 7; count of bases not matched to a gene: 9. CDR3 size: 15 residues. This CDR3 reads CASSLSGGARLGYTF. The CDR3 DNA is TGTGCCAGCAGCTTATCAGGGGGCGCGCGGCTTGGCTACACCTTC.

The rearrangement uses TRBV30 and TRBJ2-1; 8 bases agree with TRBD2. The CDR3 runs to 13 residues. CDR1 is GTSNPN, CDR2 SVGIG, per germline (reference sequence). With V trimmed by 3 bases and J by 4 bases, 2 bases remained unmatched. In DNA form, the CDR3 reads TGTGCCTGGAGCGGGGGGGAGTACAATGAGCAGTTCTTC. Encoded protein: CAWSGGEYNEQFF. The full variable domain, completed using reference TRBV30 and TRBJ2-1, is SQTIHQWPATLVQPVGSPLSLECTVEGTSNPNLYWYRQAAGRGLQLLFYSVGIGQISSEVPQNLSASRPQDRQFILSSKKLLLSDSGFYLCAWSGGEYNEQFFGPGTRLTVL.

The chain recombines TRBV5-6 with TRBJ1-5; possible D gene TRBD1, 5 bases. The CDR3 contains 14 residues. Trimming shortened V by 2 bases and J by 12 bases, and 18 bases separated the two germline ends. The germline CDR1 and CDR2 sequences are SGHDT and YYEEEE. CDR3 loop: CASSFGGAREDQHF. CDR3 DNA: TGTGCCAGCAGCTTCGGAGGGGCGCGGGAAGACCAGCATTTT.

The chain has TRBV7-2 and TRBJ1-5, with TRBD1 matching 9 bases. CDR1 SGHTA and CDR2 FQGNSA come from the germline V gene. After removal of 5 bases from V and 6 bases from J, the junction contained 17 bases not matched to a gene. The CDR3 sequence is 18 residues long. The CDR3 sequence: CASSPAGTGSGWGQPQHF. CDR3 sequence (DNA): TGTGCCAGCAGCCCCGCCGGGACAGGGAGTGGATGGGGTCAGCCCCAGCATTTT.

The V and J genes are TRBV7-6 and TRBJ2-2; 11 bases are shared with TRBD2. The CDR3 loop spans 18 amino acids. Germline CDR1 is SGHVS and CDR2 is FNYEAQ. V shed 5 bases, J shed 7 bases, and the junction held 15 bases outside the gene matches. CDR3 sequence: CASSPTRGLAGGDGELFF. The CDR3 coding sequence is TGTGCCAGCAGCCCCACAAGGGGTCTAGCGGGAGGTGACGGGGAGCTGTTTTTT.

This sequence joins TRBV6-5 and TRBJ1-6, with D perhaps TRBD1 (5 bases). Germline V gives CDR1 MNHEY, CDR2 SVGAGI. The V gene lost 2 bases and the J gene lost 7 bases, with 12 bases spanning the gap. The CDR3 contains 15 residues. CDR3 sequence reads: CASSYSNPGNSPLHF. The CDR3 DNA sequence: TGTGCCAGCAGTTACAGCAACCCAGGGAATTCACCCCTCCACTTT.

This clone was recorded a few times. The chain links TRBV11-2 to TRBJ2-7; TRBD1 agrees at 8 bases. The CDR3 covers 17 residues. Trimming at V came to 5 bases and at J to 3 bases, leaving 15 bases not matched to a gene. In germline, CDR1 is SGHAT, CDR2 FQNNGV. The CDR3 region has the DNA TGTGCCAGCAGCCCTTTGGGTGGGGACAGGCGGCACTACGAGCAGTACTTC. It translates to CASSPLGGDRRHYEQYF.

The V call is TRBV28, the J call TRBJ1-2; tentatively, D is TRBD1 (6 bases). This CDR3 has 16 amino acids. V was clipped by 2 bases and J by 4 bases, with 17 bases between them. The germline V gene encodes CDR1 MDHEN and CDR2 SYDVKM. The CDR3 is CASSLGAVQGTYGYTF. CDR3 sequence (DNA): TGTGCCAGCAGTTTAGGGGCCGTACAGGGAACCTATGGCTACACCTTC.

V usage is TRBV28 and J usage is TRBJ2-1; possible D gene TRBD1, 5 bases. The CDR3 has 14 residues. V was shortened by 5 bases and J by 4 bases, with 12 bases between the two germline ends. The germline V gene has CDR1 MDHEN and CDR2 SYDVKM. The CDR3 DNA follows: TGTGCCAGCAGTCGGACACGAAATTACAATGAGCAGTTCTTC. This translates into CASSRTRNYNEQFF.

This CDR3 is CASSPGQVPPHYGYTF. CDR3 DNA: TGCGCCAGCAGCCCGGGACAGGTCCCACCTCACTATGGCTACACCTTC. The V call is TRBV4-1, the J call TRBJ1-2, with TRBD1 matching 8 bases. The CDR3 is 16 amino acids. V lost 4 bases to trimming and J lost 3 bases; unmatched junction nucleotides: 10. CDR1 MGHRA and CDR2 YSYEKL come from the germline V gene.